The clone carrying this T cell receptor (beta chain) was seen repeatedly, ten times or more. The sample is drawn from a study of T cell repertoires in cytomegalovirus infection. Per the germline V gene, CDR1 is MGHRA and CDR2 is YSYEKL. The CDR3 spans 16 residues. Trimming shortened V by 1 base and J by 0 bases, and 13 bases separated the two germline ends. Each CDR3 protein is one row after TCRdb ran MiXCR on the reads. The data contain fewer than 250,000 distinct CDR3 sequences, 22% of them seen just once; the ten biggest clones take up 15% to 20%. The receptor was isolated from a human donor in good health (CMV status not recorded). Some clones in this sample may be carry-over from other donors' samples. The sample was CD8+ T cells from PBMCs. The chain carries TRBV4-1 and TRBJ2-7; D uncertain. The DNA for the CDR3 is TGCGCCAGCAGCCAAGGATCCGGGTTAAGCTCCTACGAGCAGTACTTC. It specifies CASSQGSGLSSYEQYF.